Presented here are 16 T cell receptor beta chains from one specimen sequenced in a study of T cell changes during pregnancy in multiple sclerosis. The protocol was immunoSEQ multiplex PCR, while the TCRdb copy is restricted to in-frame clones and leaves out a portion. In the table there are just under 80,000 clones, over 85% of which are singletons. The sample here was peripheral blood, taken in the second trimester of pregnancy. The receptors stem from a female donor in good health, enrolled as a control in a pregnancy study.

V usage is TRBV30 and J usage is TRBJ1-5, with D possibly matching TRBD1 (6 bases). Trimming took off 2 bases at V and 7 bases at J, with 12 bases between the two ends. The CDR3 is made up of 13 amino acids. CDR1 and CDR2 (germline): GTSNPN, SVGIG (reference sequence). The CDR3 sequence: CAWSPRTDQPQHF. The CDR3 DNA follows: TGTGCCTGGAGTCCCCGGACAGACCAGCCCCAGCATTTT.

This sequence joins TRBV2 and TRBJ1-1; the match to TRBD1 covers 7 bases. Trimming at V came to 7 bases and at J to 6 bases, leaving 8 bases not matched to a gene. Germline-derived CDR1 and CDR2 are SNHLY and FYNNEI. The CDR3 contains 13 residues. The DNA of the CDR3 is TGTGCCAGCATCAAAGGGGGCACGGCTGAAGCTTTCTTT. Protein sequence: CASIKGGTAEAFF.

This clone was counted once. The chain combines TRBV6-6 with TRBJ1-4; the D gene is possibly TRBD1 (6 bases). CDR1 MNHNY and CDR2 SVGAGI come from the germline V gene (reference sequence). The V end was cut by 6 bases, the J end by 6 bases, with 14 bases between. The CDR3 contains 14 residues. DNA for the CDR3: TGTGCCAGCAGGAACGACAGGCCGCATGAAAAACTGTTTTTT. Translation: CASRNDRPHEKLFF.

The rearrangement joins TRBV7-9 to TRBJ1-4; D is unclear. The CDR3 is 15 residues long. Trimming removed 5 bases at V and 4 bases at J, with 14 bases between. Germline V gives CDR1 SEHNR, CDR2 FQNEAQ (reference sequence). The DNA for the CDR3 is TGTGCCAGCAGCCTAAACAGTGTCCGTAATGAAAAACTGTTTTTT. This gives the protein CASSLNSVRNEKLFF.

The V and J genes are TRBV5-8 and TRBJ2-4; D is perhaps TRBD2 (5 bases). The V and J ends lost 5 bases and 3 bases respectively, with 21 bases between them. The CDR3 is 17 residues long. Germline CDR1 and CDR2: SGHTS and YDEGEE. The CDR3 spells CASRLLVGVIGKNIQYF. The CDR3 coding sequence is TGTGCCAGCAGGTTGTTAGTCGGGGTAATCGGCAAAAACATTCAGTACTTC.

The chain is built from TRBV5-1 and TRBJ2-7, with TRBD1 identical over 8 bases. Germline V gene lookup returns CDR1 SGHRS and CDR2 YFSETQ. V trimming: 4 bases; J trimming: 7 bases; junction bases outside the gene matches: 7. This CDR3 spans 13 amino acids. In nucleotides, the CDR3 is TGCGCCAGCAGCCCGACAGGGGTAGGTGAGCAGTACTTC. Translating it yields CASSPTGVGEQYF.

The CDR3 DNA is TGTGCCAGTAGTGCGAAAATGAACACTGAAGCTTTCTTT. As protein: CASSAKMNTEAFF. The V call is TRBV19, the J call TRBJ1-1, with no clear D. The CDR3 totals 13 residues. Germline-derived CDR1 and CDR2 are LNHDA and SQIVND (reference sequence). Trimming took 5 bases from V and 0 from J, leaving 7 bases between them.

The V call is TRBV7-9, the J call TRBJ1-4; possibly TRBD1 for D (5 bases). The V and J ends lost 5 bases and 5 bases respectively, with 21 bases between them. The germline V gene encodes CDR1 SEHNR and CDR2 FQNEAQ (reference sequence). The CDR3 has 17 amino acids. As DNA, the CDR3 is TGTGCCAGCAGCCCCCCCGGCCCAAGGGGCCCCAATGAAAAACTGTTTTTT. It codes for CASSPPGPRGPNEKLFF.

J is TRBJ2-3 and V is TRBV10-3; D unclear. V dropped 6 bases and J dropped 0 bases, with 13 bases sitting between them. This CDR3 region has 15 residues. CDR1 is ENHRY, CDR2 SYGVKD, per germline. CDR3 sequence: CAIRRDLTSTDTQYF. The DNA of the CDR3 is TGTGCCATCAGGAGAGACTTAACTAGCACAGATACGCAGTATTTT.

V usage is TRBV9 and J usage is TRBJ2-7; no firm D call. The V end was cut by 0 bases, the J end by 6 bases, with 7 bases between. CDR3 size: 12 residues. CDR1 and CDR2 (germline): SGDLS, YYNGEE. The chain's CDR3 is CASSVAGSEQYF. CDR3 bases: TGTGCCAGCAGCGTAGCAGGTAGCGAGCAGTACTTC. The full variable domain, in which reference TRBV9 and TRBJ2-7 provide the parts outside the CDR3, is DSGVTQTPKHLITATGQRVTLRCSPRSGDLSVYWYQQSLDQGLQFLIQYYNGEERAKGNILERFSAQQFPDLHSELNLSSLELGDSALYFCASSVAGSEQYFGPGTRLTVT.

This rearrangement joins TRBV4-3 to TRBJ1-5, with 9 bases aligning to TRBD1. This CDR3 comprises 14 residues. Germline-derived CDR1 and CDR2 are LGHNA and YSLEER. Trimming at V came to 5 bases and at J to 5 bases, leaving 4 bases not matched to a gene. The chain's CDR3 is CASSKDRGDQPQHF. As DNA, the CDR3 is TGCGCCAGCAGCAAGGACAGGGGCGATCAGCCCCAGCATTTT.

V is TRBV2 and J is TRBJ1-1; the D gene is possibly TRBD1 (5 bases). Germline V lookup: CDR1 SNHLY, CDR2 FYNNEI. V lost 4 bases and J lost 4, with 13 bases in between. The length of the CDR3 is 14 residues. The CDR3 DNA follows: TGTGCCAGCAGTGTTCAGGGTGTGCGCACTGAAGCTTTCTTT. Translating it yields CASSVQGVRTEAFF.

The chain joins TRBV18 to TRBJ2-2; TRBD1 aligns across 7 bases. V lost 5 bases to trimming and J lost 1 base; unmatched junction nucleotides: 10. The germline CDR1 and CDR2 sequences are KGHSH and LQKENI. The CDR3 totals 17 residues. CDR3 nucleotides: TGTGCCAGCTCATCCCTCGAGGGGGCTAGGAACACCGGGGAGCTGTTTTTT. The encoded protein is CASSSLEGARNTGELFF.

The chain carries TRBV11-2 and TRBJ1-5; no clear D gene. This CDR3 comprises 13 residues. Between the trimmed V and J ends, which lost 1 base and 2 bases, there was a span of 3 bases. Looked up from germline, CDR1 is SGHAT and CDR2 is FQNNGV. CDR3 coding DNA: TGTGCCAGCAGCTTAGTCGGCAATCAGCCCCAGCATTTT. Protein product: CASSLVGNQPQHF. Together with reference TRBV11-2 and TRBJ1-5, the CDR3 gives the full variable domain: EAGVAQSPRYKIIEKRQSVAFWCNPISGHATLYWYQQILGQGPKLLIQFQNNGVVDDSQLPKDRFSAERLKGVDSTLKIQPAKLEDSAVYLCASSLVGNQPQHFGDGTRLSIL.

V and J are TRBV19 and TRBJ1-5; no definite D call. Germline V CDR1 and CDR2: LNHDA, SQIVND (reference sequence). V lost 6 bases and J lost 3, with 9 bases in between. This CDR3 is 13 amino acids long. The CDR3 sequence is CASRLAINQPQHF. The CDR3 bases are TGTGCCAGTAGACTCGCGATCAATCAGCCCCAGCATTTT.

The rearrangement uses TRBV5-1 and TRBJ1-1; 8 nucleotides agree with TRBD1. The CDR3 loop spans 16 amino acids. Germline V gives CDR1 SGHRS, CDR2 YFSETQ. After removal of 0 bases from V and 4 bases from J, the junction contained 8 bases not matched to a gene. Here the CDR3 DNA reads TGCGCCAGCAGCTTGGGGCCAGGGGGCGCGGGCACTGAAGCTTTCTTT. This gives the protein CASSLGPGGAGTEAFF.